The T cell receptor (beta chain) described here comes from a study of T cells after yellow fever vaccination. The CDR3 is 14 amino acids. V gave up 5 bases and J gave up 1 base, with 15 bases separating them. CDR1 is DFQATT, CDR2 SNEGSKA, per germline (reference sequence). TCRdb itself ran the 5' RACE reads through MiXCR, one entry per CDR3 protein. This table holds around 300,000 distinct CDR3 sequences, 10% to 15% found once. V usage is TRBV20-1 and J usage is TRBJ2-7, with D possibly TRBD1 on 5 matching bases. Here the sequenced sample was CD4+ T cells sorted from PBMCs, taken 45 days after the yellow fever booster vaccination. The sequence derives from a young man who received the YFV17D yellow fever vaccine. CDR3 nucleotides: TGCAGTGCTCCCAAGGCCCAGGGTTCCTACGAGCAGTACTTC. Translated, it gives CSAPKAQGSYEQYF.